This TCR beta chain comes out of a study of shared clonotypes between healthy human individuals. Sequencing was performed with immunoSEQ multiplex PCR; in TCRdb, only in-frame clones are kept and a portion is missing. The sample includes millions of clones, over 85% of them seen just once. The CDR3 has 14 residues. Germline trimming cut 6 bases from V and 7 bases from J; bases unmatched to any gene: 9. The V gene's germline CDR1 is SGHAT and CDR2 FQNNGV. The chain recombines TRBV11-2 with TRBJ2-1, with 7 nucleotides matching TRBD2. The receptor's source is a man between 18 and 35 years old in good health. Sequenced input: naive CD4+ T cells sorted from blood. Subset reported: CD45RA+ positively selected. CDR3 coding DNA: TGTGCCAGCAGGCAGTTAGCGGGTATTAATGAGCAGTTCTTC. Translated: CASRQLAGINEQFF.